This T cell receptor beta chain was profiled in a study of cytomegalovirus exposure and HLA in healthy donors. General study points: Accurate predictions that matched the HLA-A and HLA-B alleles of most subjects were reportedly made from TCR beta sequences. With high specificity and sensitivity, the classifier reportedly diagnosed cytomegalovirus status. Among TCR beta chains, those listed as cytomegalovirus-associated numbered some 160. Researchers reported that a few CMV-associated chains were confirmed in vitro as CMV antigen-specific.

The count of this clone is one. Its antigen remains unknown. From germline, CDR1 is SEHNR and CDR2 FQNEAQ (reference sequence). Trimming shortened V by 2 bases and J by 1 base, and 9 bases separated the two germline ends. The CDR3 has 15 amino acids. This PCR relied on a set of 60 Vbeta primers and 13 Jbeta primers. Some clones are missing from TCRdb's copy, which holds only in-frame ones; the method was immunoSEQ multiplex PCR. The repertoire holds roughly 100,000 clones, roughly 74% seen once, with under 2% in the top ten. The source material was PBMCs. This rearrangement joins TRBV7-9 to TRBJ1-3; the D gene is possibly TRBD1 (5 bases). The receptor was isolated from a woman aged 40 to 49 in good health and CMV-seronegative. The CDR3 DNA reads as TGTGCCAGCAGCTTATCTCAGGGTTCTGGAAACACCATATATTTT. Protein: CASSLSQGSGNTIYF. Full variable domain (outside the CDR3, taken from reference TRBV7-9 and TRBJ1-3): DTGVSQNPRHKITKRGQNVTFRCDPISEHNRLYWYRQTLGQGPEFLTYFQNEAQLEKSRLLSDRFSAERPKGSFSTLEIQRTEQGDSAMYLCASSLSQGSGNTIYFGEGSWLTVV.